The 30 T cell receptor beta chains presented below share a single source sample, sequenced in a study of T cells in Graves' hyperthyroidism and ophthalmopathy. Using RNA transcripts as the source, TCR beta CDR3 regions were amplified. A set of HTBI primers served as the primers for a first-round RT-PCR of the TCR CDR3. TCRdb processed the multiplex PCR reads anew with MiXCR; each CDR3 protein has one entry. The table includes some 620,000 distinct CDR3 sequences, about 17% detected once. Sequenced material: blood. The receptors here all came from a woman in her 30s with Graves' hyperthyroidism.

This clonotype was seen at least ten times. The chain couples TRBV5-1 to TRBJ2-7; 9 bases line up with TRBD1. Germline CDR1 and CDR2: SGHRS and YFSETQ. This CDR3 is 15 amino acids long. J lost 0 bases, V lost 5 bases, and 6 bases had no gene match. The CDR3 region has the DNA TGCGCCAGCAGATCTCCGGGACAGGGCTCCTACGAGCAGTACTTC. It is translated as CASRSPGQGSYEQYF.

This clonotype was detected a few times. The rearrangement links TRBV19 to TRBJ2-3; unclear D gene. V was pared by 5 bases and J by 6 bases, with 12 bases between. This CDR3 region has 13 residues. CDR1 is LNHDA and CDR2 is SQIVND in the germline V gene (reference sequence). CDR3 sequence: CASSSDLGDTQYF. The CDR3 DNA reads as TGTGCCAGTAGTTCGGATCTTGGGGATACGCAGTATTTT.

This chain's CDR3 is CASSPDRDQQFF. In DNA form, the CDR3 reads TGTGCCAGCAGTCCTGACCGGGACCAGCAGTTCTTC. The genes are TRBV2 and TRBJ2-1; either TRBD1 or TRBD2 may fit D (5 bases each). CDR3 length equals 12 residues. V was cut by 5 bases and J by 11 bases, with 13 bases left in between. In germline, CDR1 is SNHLY, CDR2 FYNNEI.

This chain joins TRBV7-9 and TRBJ2-7; the D gene could be TRBD1 or TRBD2 (5 bases each). The ends were cut back, 6 bases at V and 7 bases at J, with 19 bases in the middle. This CDR3 region has 14 residues. Germline V gives CDR1 SEHNR, CDR2 FQNEAQ (reference sequence). The CDR3 DNA reads as TGTGCCAGCAGTCCCTCGGGACCACGGGGAGAGCAGTACTTC. As protein: CASSPSGPRGEQYF.

This clonotype has only a few counts. The rearrangement joins TRBV7-2 to TRBJ1-2; TRBD1 might be the D (5 bases). Trimming took off 6 bases at V and 4 bases at J, with 24 bases between the two ends. Germline V gene data show CDR1 as SGHTA and CDR2 as FQGNSA. CDR3 length: 17 amino acids. The CDR3, as DNA: TGTGCCAGCAGGTCTACAGCGGGGGAAGGCGCTACCTATGGCTACACCTTC. As protein: CASRSTAGEGATYGYTF.

The V and J genes are TRBV5-1 and TRBJ2-2, with D perhaps TRBD2 (6 bases). Trimming cost V 4 bases and J 7 bases, with 17 bases left between them. Germline assignment: CDR1 SGHRS and CDR2 YFSETQ. The CDR3 runs to 15 residues. The CDR3, as DNA: TGCGCCAGCAGCCCCGAACTAGCCGGGAACGGGGAGCTGTTTTTT. Translation: CASSPELAGNGELFF.

V is TRBV12-3 or TRBV12-4 and J is TRBJ2-6, with 7 nucleotides matching TRBD2. V dropped 5 bases and J dropped 4; count of bases not matched to a gene: 2. The CDR3 is made up of 14 amino acids. CDR3 residues: CASSVTSGANVLTF. In DNA, the CDR3 is TGTGCCAGCAGTGTGACTAGCGGGGCCAACGTCCTGACTTTC.

This clonotype was observed at least ten times. The chain carries TRBV7-8 and TRBJ2-7; 7 bases line up with TRBD2. Losses at the gene ends were 5 bases for V and 3 bases for J; bases not matched to a gene: 10. Germline lookup yields CDR1 SGHVS and CDR2 FQNEAQ. This CDR3 has 15 amino acids. In DNA, the CDR3 is TGTGCCAGCAGCCCTACCAGCGGGAATTACTACGAGCAGTACTTC. This encodes CASSPTSGNYYEQYF.

This clonotype was counted at least ten times. The chain links TRBV7-2 to TRBJ2-7, with TRBD2 matching over 9 bases. The CDR3 has 15 residues. Germline loops: CDR1 SGHTA, CDR2 FQGNSA. The V and J ends lost 5 bases and 2 bases, in that order; junction bases with no gene match: 7. DNA of the CDR3: TGTGCCAGCAGCCCTCAGACTAGCGGTCCCTACGAGCAGTACTTC. This encodes CASSPQTSGPYEQYF. The complete variable domain, with remaining parts taken from reference TRBV7-2 and TRBJ2-7, reads GAGVSQSPSNKVTEKGKDVELRCDPISGHTALYWYRQSLGQGLEFLIYFQGNSAPDKSGLPSDRFSAERTGGSVSTLTIQRTQQEDSAVYLCASSPQTSGPYEQYFGPGTRLTVT.

This clonotype was detected only a few times. The rearrangement links TRBV29-1 to TRBJ2-1; TRBD2 matches at 9 bases. Trimming removed 3 bases from V and 6 bases from J; junction bases left unmatched: 6. CDR1 SQVTM and CDR2 ANQGSEA come from the germline V gene. There are 14 residues in the CDR3. The CDR3 DNA follows: TGCAGCGTTGAGGGGACTAGCAAAGGCAATGAGCAGTTCTTC. Amino acids: CSVEGTSKGNEQFF.

This clonotype was recorded at least ten times. The V call is TRBV3-1, the J call TRBJ2-1, with unresolved D. Germline V gene data show CDR1 as LGHDT and CDR2 as YNNKEL (reference sequence). Between the trimmed V and J ends, which lost 0 bases and 7 bases, there was a span of 4 bases. The CDR3 has 12 amino acids. The CDR3 loop reads CASSQEWNEQFF. CDR3 in DNA: TGTGCCAGCAGCCAAGAATGGAATGAGCAGTTCTTC.

This chain uses TRBV5-1 with TRBJ2-1; 11 bases line up with TRBD2. Germline V gives CDR1 SGHRS, CDR2 YFSETQ. This CDR3 has 18 residues. Trimming took 0 bases from V and 4 from J; bases not matched to a gene: 9. In DNA, the CDR3 is TGCGCCAGCAGCTTGGCGTTAGCGGGGGGGGAGGGTTACAATGAGCAGTTCTTC. Protein: CASSLALAGGEGYNEQFF.

This clonotype has a handful of counts. The chain combines TRBV3-1 with TRBJ2-1; no reliable D call. The V and J ends lost 2 bases and 4 bases respectively, with 6 bases between them. CDR3 length: 13 residues. Germline-derived CDR1 and CDR2 are LGHDT and YNNKEL (reference sequence). The CDR3 loop reads CASSQRSYNEQFF. CDR3 sequence (DNA): TGTGCCAGCAGCCAACGTTCGTACAATGAGCAGTTCTTC.

In this sample, this clonotype turned up many times. This chain uses TRBV5-1 with TRBJ2-5, with 7 bases lining up with TRBD1. This CDR3 spans 15 amino acids. Germline CDR1 reads SGHRS; CDR2 reads YFSETQ. After removal of 0 bases from V and 4 bases from J, the junction contained 6 bases not matched to a gene. CDR3 sequence: CASSLEGAQGETQYF. The CDR3 bases are TGCGCCAGCAGCTTGGAGGGGGCGCAGGGAGAGACCCAGTACTTC.

In its sample, this clonotype was seen many times. The CDR3 DNA sequence: TGCAGTGCTAGGGCCGGGACCCCGCAAGAGACCCAGTACTTC. Protein sequence: CSARAGTPQETQYF. The chain recombines TRBV20-1 with TRBJ2-5; D may match TRBD1 or TRBD2 (5 bases each). V lost 3 bases to trimming and J lost 2 bases, with 13 bases between them. The CDR3 runs to 14 residues. Germline V gives CDR1 DFQATT, CDR2 SNEGSKA (reference sequence).

This clonotype occurred a few times. This rearrangement joins TRBV10-3 to TRBJ2-5, with a tentative D call TRBD1 (6 bases). V was cut by 10 bases and J by 5 bases, with 14 bases left in between. Per germline, CDR1 ENHRY and CDR2 SYGVKD. CDR3 length equals 12 residues. The CDR3 sequence is CATATQGETQYF. In DNA form, the CDR3 reads TGTGCCACCGCAACCCAGGGGGAGACCCAGTACTTC.

This clonotype was seen a few times. The rearrangement links TRBV30 to TRBJ1-6, with D perhaps TRBD1 (5 bases). Trimming left V 2 bases short and J 10 bases short, with 15 bases between. The CDR3 contains 14 residues. Germline V gives CDR1 GTSNPN, CDR2 SVGIG (reference sequence). The DNA for the CDR3 is TGTGCCTGGAGTATAGGCAGGGACGGATCACCCCTCCACTTT. Encoded protein: CAWSIGRDGSPLHF.

The chain uses TRBV10-3 and TRBJ1-6; no clear D. The CDR3 loop spans 15 amino acids. From germline, CDR1 is ENHRY and CDR2 SYGVKD. Trimming took 6 bases from V and 5 from J, leaving 14 bases between them. CDR3 bases: TGTGCCATCAGACGATCGGCCACTGATAATTCACCCCTCCACTTT. Translated: CAIRRSATDNSPLHF.

This clonotype was observed at least ten times. The CDR3 region is CASSWGGPRQETQYF. In nucleotides, the CDR3 is TGTGCCAGCAGTTGGGGCGGACCCCGTCAAGAGACCCAGTACTTC. J is TRBJ2-5 and V is TRBV6-2 or TRBV6-3, with a possible D match to TRBD1 (5 bases). The CDR3 is 15 amino acids. The V end lost 4 bases, the J end lost 2 bases, and 14 bases lay between the germline ends. Germline CDR1 and CDR2: MNHEY and SVGEGT.

This clonotype was picked up many times. This chain connects TRBV7-2 to TRBJ2-1; 7 nucleotides align to TRBD2. V gave up 3 bases and J gave up 7 bases; unmatched junction bases: 6. Germline V gene sequence: CDR1 SGHTA, CDR2 FQGNSA. The CDR3 contains 14 residues. CDR3 coding DNA: TGTGCCAGCAGCTTGGGCGGGAGTAAAAATGAGCAGTTCTTC. Translating it yields CASSLGGSKNEQFF.

V gene TRBV28 combines with J gene TRBJ1-4; D unclear. The V gene's germline CDR1 is MDHEN and CDR2 SYDVKM. V shed 5 bases and J shed 8 bases, with 18 bases lying between them. The CDR3 has 15 amino acids. CDR3 nucleotides: TGTGCCAGCAGTACCCCGTTGGGAGGATACGAAAAACTGTTTTTT. It is translated as CASSTPLGGYEKLFF.

This clonotype was observed a few times. A read error may account for a junction end that differs from germline. J is TRBJ2-5 and V is TRBV10-3; D remains ambiguous. The CDR3 has 14 amino acids. Looked up from germline, CDR1 is ENHRY and CDR2 is SYGVKD. CDR3 coding DNA: TGTGCCATCAGTGATCTGGCACCCCAAAAGACCCAGTACTTC. It is translated as CAISDLAPQKTQYF.

This clonotype was counted ten times or more. The gene calls are TRBV28 and TRBJ2-5, with 10 positions matching TRBD2. Trimming took 5 bases from V and 2 from J; bases not matched to a gene: 8. Germline V gives CDR1 MDHEN, CDR2 SYDVKM. CDR3 length equals 16 residues. CDR3 region: CASSPVRAGGQETQYF. CDR3 DNA: TGTGCCAGCAGTCCCGTTAGAGCGGGAGGGCAAGAGACCCAGTACTTC.

This clonotype has a count of ten or more. The DNA for the CDR3 is TGCAGTGCCAATACAGGCAATCAGCCCCAGCATTTT. Its translation: CSANTGNQPQHF. The rearrangement links TRBV20-1 to TRBJ1-5, with D hard to call. V lost 6 bases and J lost 2, with 8 bases in between. This CDR3 is built from 12 residues. CDR1 and CDR2 (germline): DFQATT, SNEGSKA (reference sequence).

This clonotype was picked up a small number of times. V is TRBV29-1 and J is TRBJ2-2, with D unclear. V lost 0 bases to trimming and J lost 7 bases, with 9 bases between them. CDR1 and CDR2 from the germline V gene are SQVTM and ANQGSEA. The CDR3 runs to 13 residues. CDR3 residues: CSVEEKGIGELFF. The CDR3, as DNA: TGCAGCGTTGAAGAGAAGGGAATCGGGGAGCTGTTTTTT.

Only a few counts were recorded for this clonotype. This chain links TRBV20-1 with TRBJ1-2, with 9 bases that match TRBD1. Unmatched junction bases numbered 3, after V lost 8 bases and J lost 5 bases. This CDR3 has 11 residues. Looked up from germline, CDR1 is DFQATT and CDR2 is SNEGSKA (reference sequence). CDR3 sequence (DNA): TGCAGTACAGGGGGCGTGTATGGCTACACCTTC. It codes for CSTGGVYGYTF.

With respect to this clonotype: The germline gene is not matched at one end of the junction; a read error may be the cause. The chain employs TRBV7-9 and TRBJ1-4, with no clear D. This CDR3 comprises 14 residues. CDR1 and CDR2 (germline): SEHNR, FQNEAQ (reference sequence). CDR3 protein: CASSLSAMGEKLFF. The CDR3 DNA follows: TGCGCCAGCAGCTTGTCAGCAATGGGTGAAAAACTGTTTTTT. Complete variable domain (other parts from reference TRBV7-9 and TRBJ1-4): DTGVSQNPRHKITKRGQNVTFRCDPISEHNRLYWYRQTLGQGPEFLTYFQNEAQLEKSRLLSDRFSAERPKGSFSTLEIQRTEQGDSAMYLCASSLSAMGEKLFFGSGTQLSVL.

This clonotype was counted once. This may be a read error: a much more frequent sequence differs by one nucleotide. The chain links TRBV7-2 to TRBJ1-1; tentatively, D is TRBD1 (5 bases). Germline CDR1 reads SGHTA; CDR2 reads FQGNSA. CDR3 length: 15 residues. CDR3 region: CASSFSGTENTEALF. The CDR3 nucleotides are TGTGCCAGCAGCTTCTCCGGGACGGAAAACACTGAAGCTCTCTTT.

This clonotype has more than one count but fewer than ten. V and J are TRBV5-1 and TRBJ1-1; tentative D call: TRBD1 (6 bases). Trimming pared 0 bases from V and 6 bases from J, leaving 12 bases between. This CDR3 comprises 14 residues. The germline CDR1 and CDR2 sequences are SGHRS and YFSETQ. The CDR3 DNA reads TGCGCCAGCAGCTTGGTCCCGGGGGCAGCTGAAGCTTTCTTT. This gives the protein CASSLVPGAAEAFF.

This clonotype was detected ten times or more. The CDR3 here is CASSDLGGAEAFF. The CDR3 DNA reads TGTGCCAGCAGTGACTTGGGGGGAGCCGAAGCTTTCTTT. This chain links TRBV2 with TRBJ1-1; a weak D match, TRBD1 (5 bases). This CDR3 has 13 residues. Germline-derived CDR1 and CDR2 are SNHLY and FYNNEI. V was clipped by 3 bases and J by 8 bases, with 13 bases between them.